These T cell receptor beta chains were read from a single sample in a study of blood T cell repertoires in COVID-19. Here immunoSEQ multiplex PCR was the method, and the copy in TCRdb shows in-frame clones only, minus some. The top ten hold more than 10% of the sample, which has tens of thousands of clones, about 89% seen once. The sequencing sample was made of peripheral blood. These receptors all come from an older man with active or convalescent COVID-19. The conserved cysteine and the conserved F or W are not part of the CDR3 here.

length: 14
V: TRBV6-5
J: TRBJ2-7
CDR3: ASSSTLQGLLYEQY

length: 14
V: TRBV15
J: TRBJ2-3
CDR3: ATSRGLAESTDTQY

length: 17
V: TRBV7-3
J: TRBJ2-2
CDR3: ASSAPPGLAGGYTGELF

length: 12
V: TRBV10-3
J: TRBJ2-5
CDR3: AISESGRVETQY

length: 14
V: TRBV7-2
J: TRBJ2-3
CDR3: ASSLGAGPPTDTQY

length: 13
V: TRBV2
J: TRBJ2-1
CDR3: ASSDVGGPRYEQF

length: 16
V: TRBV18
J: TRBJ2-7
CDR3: ASSPPSRFGRGGGEQY

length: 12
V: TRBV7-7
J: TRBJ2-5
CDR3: ASSPNPGRETQY

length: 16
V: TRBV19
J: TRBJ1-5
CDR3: ASSPPVPGGSRNQPQH

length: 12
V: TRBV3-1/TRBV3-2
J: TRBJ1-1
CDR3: ATAQPLMNTEAF

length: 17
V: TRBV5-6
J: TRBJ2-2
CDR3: ASSSSTKLGRRYTGELF

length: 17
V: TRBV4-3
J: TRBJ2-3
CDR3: ASSQDLNRLAGYTDTQY

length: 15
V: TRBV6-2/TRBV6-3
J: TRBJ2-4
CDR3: ASSYDRDRLAKNIQY

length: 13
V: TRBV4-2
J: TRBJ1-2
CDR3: ASSQDNQGPRGYT

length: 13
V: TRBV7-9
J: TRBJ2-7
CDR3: ASSLEASEGSEQY

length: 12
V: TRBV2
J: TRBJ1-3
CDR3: ASTQQGIGNTIY

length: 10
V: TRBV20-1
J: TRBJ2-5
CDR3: SASPGGETQY

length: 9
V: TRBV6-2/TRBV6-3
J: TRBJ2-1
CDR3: ASSQGTEQF

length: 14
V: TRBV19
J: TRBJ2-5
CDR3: ASSIVLVRIGETQY

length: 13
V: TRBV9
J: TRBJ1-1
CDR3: ASSVEPGENTEAF

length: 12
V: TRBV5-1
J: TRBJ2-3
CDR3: ASSLGQSTDTQY

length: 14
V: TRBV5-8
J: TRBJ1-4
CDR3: ASSPPGGGESEKLF